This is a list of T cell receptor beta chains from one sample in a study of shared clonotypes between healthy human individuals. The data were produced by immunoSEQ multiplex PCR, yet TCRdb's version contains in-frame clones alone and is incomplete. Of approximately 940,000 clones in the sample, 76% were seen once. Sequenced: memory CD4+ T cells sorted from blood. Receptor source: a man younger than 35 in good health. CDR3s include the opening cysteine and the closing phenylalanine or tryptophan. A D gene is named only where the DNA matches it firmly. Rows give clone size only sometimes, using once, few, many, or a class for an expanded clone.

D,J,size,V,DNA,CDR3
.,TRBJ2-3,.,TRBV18,TGTGCCAGCTCGCCGACGGGAGCAGATACGCAGTATTTT,CASSPTGADTQYF
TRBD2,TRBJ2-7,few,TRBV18,TGTGCCAGCTCCAGTACTAGCGGGAGGTCGTACGAGCAGTACTTC,CASSSTSGRSYEQYF
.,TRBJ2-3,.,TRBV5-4,TGTGCCAGCAGCTGGGCGGTCCCAGATACGCAGTATTTT,CASSWAVPDTQYF
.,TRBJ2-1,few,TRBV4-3,TGCGCCAGCAGCCAAGATACAGGGAAGCAGTTCTTC,CASSQDTGKQFF
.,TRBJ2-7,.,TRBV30,TGTGCCTGGAGTGTAAGGTCAGTCCCTCGCGGCGAGCAGTACTTC,CAWSVRSVPRGEQYF
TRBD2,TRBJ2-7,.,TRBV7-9,TGTGCCAGCAGCCAGGGAGGGAACGAGCAGTACTTC,CASSQGGNEQYF
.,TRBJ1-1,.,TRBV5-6,TGTGCCAGCAGCCCAGTCGGGGGGACGAACACTGAAGCTTTCTTT,CASSPVGGTNTEAFF
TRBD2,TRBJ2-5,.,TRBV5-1,TGCGCCAGCAGCTTTGCGGGGGGGAACCAAGAGACCCAGTACTTC,CASSFAGGNQETQYF
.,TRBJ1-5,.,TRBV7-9,TGTGCCAGCAGTCACAACTGGGGGCCCCAGCATTTT,CASSHNWGPQHF
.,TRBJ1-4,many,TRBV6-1,TGTGCCAGCAGTAGTACAGGGAATTTCAATGAAAAACTGTTTTTT,CASSSTGNFNEKLFF
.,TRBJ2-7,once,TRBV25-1,TGTGCCAGCAGTGAAAACGGCGGCTCCTACGAGCAGTACTTC,CASSENGGSYEQYF
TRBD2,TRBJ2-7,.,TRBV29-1,TGCAGCGGGACTAGCTCCTTAGGCACCTACGAGCAGTACTTC,CSGTSSLGTYEQYF
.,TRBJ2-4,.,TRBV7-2,TGTGCCAGCAGCTTAGGGCGGGGAGGCGGCATTCAGTACTTC,CASSLGRGGGIQYF
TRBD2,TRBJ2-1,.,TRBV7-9,TGTGCCAGCAGCTTAGCAACGGGAGGGCGAGACAATGAGCAGTTCTTC,CASSLATGGRDNEQFF
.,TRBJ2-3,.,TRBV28,TGTGCCAGCAGAACAGCAACAGATACGCAGTATTTT,CASRTATDTQYF
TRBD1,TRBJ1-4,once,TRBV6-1,TGTGCCAGCGGGGAACAGGGGCTCCTTAATGAAAAACTGTTTTTT,CASGEQGLLNEKLFF